This T cell receptor (beta chain) was profiled in a study of shared clonotypes between healthy human individuals. Looking at the study overall: Those who served as donors were a couple of women and a few men between the ages of 18 and 49.

Authors' data handling: ImmunoSEQ sequences covered only the junction and lacked quality scores; filtering therefore differed. Sequencing used immunoSEQ multiplex PCR; TCRdb keeps in-frame clones, though not all of them. V, J and clone size were drawn from that table, and D and trimming were deduced from the DNA. The sample includes approximately 470,000 clones, 81% of them seen just once. Per the germline V gene, CDR1 is SGDLS and CDR2 is YYNGEE. The CDR3 totals 14 residues. The V gene lost 0 bases and the J gene lost 2 bases, with 8 bases spanning the gap. This chain uses TRBV9 with TRBJ2-5; D uncertain. The receptor comes from a woman aged 40 to 49 in good health. Some clones in this sample may be carry-over from other donors' samples. The specimen sequenced was PBMCs. The CDR3 spells CASSVGWDQETQYF. CDR3 DNA sequence: TGTGCCAGCAGCGTAGGATGGGATCAAGAGACCCAGTACTTC.